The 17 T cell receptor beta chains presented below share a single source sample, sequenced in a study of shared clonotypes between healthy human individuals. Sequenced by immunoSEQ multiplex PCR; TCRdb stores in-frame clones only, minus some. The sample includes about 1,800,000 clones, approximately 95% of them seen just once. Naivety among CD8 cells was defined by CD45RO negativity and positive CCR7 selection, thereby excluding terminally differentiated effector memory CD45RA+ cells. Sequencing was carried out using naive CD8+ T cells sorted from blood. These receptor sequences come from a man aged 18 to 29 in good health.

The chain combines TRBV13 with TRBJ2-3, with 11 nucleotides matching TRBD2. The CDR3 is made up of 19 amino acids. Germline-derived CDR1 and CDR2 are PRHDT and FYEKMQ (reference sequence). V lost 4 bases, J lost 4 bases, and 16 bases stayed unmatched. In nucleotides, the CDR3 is TGTGCCAGCAGCTCATTACAGGGTAGCGGGAGGGAGGAGGCAGATACGCAGTATTTT. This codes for CASSSLQGSGREEADTQYF.

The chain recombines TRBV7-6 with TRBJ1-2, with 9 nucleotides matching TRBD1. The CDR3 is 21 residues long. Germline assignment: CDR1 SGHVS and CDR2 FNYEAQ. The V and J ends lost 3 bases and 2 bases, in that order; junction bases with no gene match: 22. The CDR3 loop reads CASSFSARQGQGWPLNYGYTF. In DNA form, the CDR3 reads TGTGCCAGCAGCTTTTCCGCCCGTCAGGGACAGGGTTGGCCCTTAAACTATGGCTACACCTTC. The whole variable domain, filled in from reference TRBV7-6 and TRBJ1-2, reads GAGVSQSPRYKVTKRGQDVALRCDPISGHVSLYWYRQALGQGPEFLTYFNYEAQQDKSGLPNDRFSAERPEGSISTLTIQRTEQRDSAMYRCASSFSARQGQGWPLNYGYTFGSGTRLTVV.

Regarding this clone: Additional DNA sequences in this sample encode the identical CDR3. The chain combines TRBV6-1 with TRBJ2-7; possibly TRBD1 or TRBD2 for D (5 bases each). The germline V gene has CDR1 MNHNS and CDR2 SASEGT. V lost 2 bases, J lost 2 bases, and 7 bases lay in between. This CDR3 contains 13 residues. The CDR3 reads CASSELGAYEQYF. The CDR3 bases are TGTGCCAGCAGTGAATTGGGGGCCTACGAGCAGTACTTC.

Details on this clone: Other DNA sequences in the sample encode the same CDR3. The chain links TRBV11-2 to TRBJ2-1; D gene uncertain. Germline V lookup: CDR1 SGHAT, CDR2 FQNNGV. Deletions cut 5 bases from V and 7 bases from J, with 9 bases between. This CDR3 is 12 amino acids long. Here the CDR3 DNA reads TGTGCCAGCAGCCTCGGGCGGAATGAGCAGTTCTTC. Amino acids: CASSLGRNEQFF.

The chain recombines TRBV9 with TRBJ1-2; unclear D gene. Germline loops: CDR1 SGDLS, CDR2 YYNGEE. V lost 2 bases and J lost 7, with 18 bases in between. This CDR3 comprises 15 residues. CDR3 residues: CASSVALLPFSGYTF. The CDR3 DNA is TGTGCCAGCAGCGTTGCTCTACTCCCTTTCTCTGGCTACACCTTC.

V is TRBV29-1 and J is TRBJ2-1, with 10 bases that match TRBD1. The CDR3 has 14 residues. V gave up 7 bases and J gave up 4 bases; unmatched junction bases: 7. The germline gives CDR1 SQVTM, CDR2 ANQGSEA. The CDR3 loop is CSACGQGGYNEQFF. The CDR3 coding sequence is TGCAGCGCCTGTGGACAGGGGGGGTACAATGAGCAGTTCTTC.

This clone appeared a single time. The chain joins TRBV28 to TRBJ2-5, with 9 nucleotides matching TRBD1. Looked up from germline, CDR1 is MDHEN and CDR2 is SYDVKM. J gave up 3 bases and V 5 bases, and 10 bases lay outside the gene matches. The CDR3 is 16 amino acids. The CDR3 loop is CASSRDRGGYEETQYF. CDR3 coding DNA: TGTGCCAGCAGTCGAGACAGGGGGGGGTATGAAGAGACCCAGTACTTC. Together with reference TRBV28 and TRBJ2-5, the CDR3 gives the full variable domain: DVKVTQSSRYLVKRTGEKVFLECVQDMDHENMFWYRQDPGLGLRLIYFSYDVKMKEKGDIPEGYSVSREKKERFSLILESASTNQTSMYLCASSRDRGGYEETQYFGPGTRLLVL.

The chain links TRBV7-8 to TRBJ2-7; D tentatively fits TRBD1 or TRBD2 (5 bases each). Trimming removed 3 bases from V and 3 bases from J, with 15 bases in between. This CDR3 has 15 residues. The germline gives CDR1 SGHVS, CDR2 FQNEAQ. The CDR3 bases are TGTGCCAGCAGCTTCTCTCCGGGACCCCACTACGAGCAGTACTTC. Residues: CASSFSPGPHYEQYF.

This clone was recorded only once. CDR3 residues: CASSSGITQPQHF. CDR3 in DNA: TGTGCCAGCAGCTCAGGGATTACTCAGCCCCAGCATTTT. The chain carries TRBV5-6 and TRBJ1-5; a possible D gene is TRBD1 (5 bases). Per the germline V gene, CDR1 is SGHDT and CDR2 is YYEEEE. Trimming left V 3 bases short and J 6 bases short, with 10 bases between. The CDR3 length is 13 residues.

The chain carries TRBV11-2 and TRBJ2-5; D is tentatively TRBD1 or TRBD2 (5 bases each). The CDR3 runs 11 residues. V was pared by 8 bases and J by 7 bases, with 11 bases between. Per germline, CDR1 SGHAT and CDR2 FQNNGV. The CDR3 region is CASWGGGTQYF. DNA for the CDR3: TGTGCCAGCTGGGGTGGGGGGACCCAGTACTTC. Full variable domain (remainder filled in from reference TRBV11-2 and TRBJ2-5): EAGVAQSPRYKIIEKRQSVAFWCNPISGHATLYWYQQILGQGPKLLIQFQNNGVVDDSQLPKDRFSAERLKGVDSTLKIQPAKLEDSAVYLCASWGGGTQYFGPGTRLLVL.

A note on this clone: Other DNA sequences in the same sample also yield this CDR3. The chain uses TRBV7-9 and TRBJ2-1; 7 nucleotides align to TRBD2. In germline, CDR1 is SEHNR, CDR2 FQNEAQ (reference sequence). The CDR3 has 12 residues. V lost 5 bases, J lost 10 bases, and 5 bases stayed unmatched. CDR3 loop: CASSPSGAEQFF. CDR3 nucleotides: TGTGCCAGCAGCCCTAGCGGTGCAGAGCAGTTCTTC.

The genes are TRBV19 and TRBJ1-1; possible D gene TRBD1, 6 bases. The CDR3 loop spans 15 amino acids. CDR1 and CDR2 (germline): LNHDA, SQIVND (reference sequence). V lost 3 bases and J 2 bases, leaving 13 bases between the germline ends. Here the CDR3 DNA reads TGTGCCAGTAGTATGACAGGCGGGCCAAACACTGAAGCTTTCTTT. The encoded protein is CASSMTGGPNTEAFF. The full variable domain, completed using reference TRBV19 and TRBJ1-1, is DGGITQSPKYLFRKEGQNVTLSCEQNLNHDAMYWYRQDPGQGLRLIYYSQIVNDFQKGDIAEGYSVSREKKESFPLTVTSAQKNPTAFYLCASSMTGGPNTEAFFGQGTRLTVV.

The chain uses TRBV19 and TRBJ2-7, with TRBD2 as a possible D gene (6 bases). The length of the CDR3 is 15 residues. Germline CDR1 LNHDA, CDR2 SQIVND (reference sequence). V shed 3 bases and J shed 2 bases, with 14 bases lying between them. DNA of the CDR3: TGTGCCAGTAGTATGGGCCCGGGGGTCACCTACGAGCAGTACTTC. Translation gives CASSMGPGVTYEQYF.

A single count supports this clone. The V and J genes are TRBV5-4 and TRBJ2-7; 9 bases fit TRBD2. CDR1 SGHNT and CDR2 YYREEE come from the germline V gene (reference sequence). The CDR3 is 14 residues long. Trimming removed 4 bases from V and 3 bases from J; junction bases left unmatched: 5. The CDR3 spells CASSPSGTNYEQYF. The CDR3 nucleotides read TGTGCCAGCAGCCCTAGCGGGACAAACTACGAGCAGTACTTC.

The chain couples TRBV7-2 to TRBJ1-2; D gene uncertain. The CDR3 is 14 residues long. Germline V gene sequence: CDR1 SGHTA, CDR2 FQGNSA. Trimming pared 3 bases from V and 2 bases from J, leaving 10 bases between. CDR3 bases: TGTGCCAGCAGCTTGGAGGACTACAACTATGGCTACACCTTC. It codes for CASSLEDYNYGYTF.

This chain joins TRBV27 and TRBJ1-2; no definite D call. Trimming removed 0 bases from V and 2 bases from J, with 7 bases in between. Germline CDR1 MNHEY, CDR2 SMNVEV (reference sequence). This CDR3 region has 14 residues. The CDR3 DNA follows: TGTGCCAGCAGTTTATCGTGGCTCAACTATGGCTACACCTTC. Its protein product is CASSLSWLNYGYTF.

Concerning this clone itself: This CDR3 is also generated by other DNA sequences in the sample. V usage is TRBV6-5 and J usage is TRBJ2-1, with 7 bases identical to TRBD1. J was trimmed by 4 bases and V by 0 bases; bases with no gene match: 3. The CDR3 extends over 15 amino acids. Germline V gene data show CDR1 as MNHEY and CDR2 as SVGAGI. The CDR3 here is CASSYSGDSYNEQFF. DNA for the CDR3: TGTGCCAGCAGTTACTCAGGGGACAGTTACAATGAGCAGTTCTTC.